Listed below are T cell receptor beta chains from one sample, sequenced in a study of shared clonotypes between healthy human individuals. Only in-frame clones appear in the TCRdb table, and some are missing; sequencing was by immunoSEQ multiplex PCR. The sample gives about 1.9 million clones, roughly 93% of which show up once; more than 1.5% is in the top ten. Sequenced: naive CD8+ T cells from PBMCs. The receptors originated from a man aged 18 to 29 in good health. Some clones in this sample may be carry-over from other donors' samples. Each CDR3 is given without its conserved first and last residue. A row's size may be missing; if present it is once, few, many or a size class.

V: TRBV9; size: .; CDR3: ASSPGRSNQPQH
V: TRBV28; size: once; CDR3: ASSWPATGGGYEQY
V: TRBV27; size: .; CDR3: ASRVTYRTDTQY
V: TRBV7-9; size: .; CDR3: ASSLVGINEQF
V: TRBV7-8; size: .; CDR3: ASSLSLGESY
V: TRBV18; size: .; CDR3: ASSPAGGTEAF
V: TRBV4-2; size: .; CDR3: ASSQAFSSSYEQY
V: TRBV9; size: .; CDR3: ASSVGGPSYEQY
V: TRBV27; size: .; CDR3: ANSFGGLLQETQY
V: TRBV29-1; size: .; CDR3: SVESGEDGYT
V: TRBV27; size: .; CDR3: ASSLSAGTANTEAF
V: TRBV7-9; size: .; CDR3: ASSPRVGGGTDTQY
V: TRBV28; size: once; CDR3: ASSLPLAGTSGRAGETQY
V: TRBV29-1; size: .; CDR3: SVEDGRPGNEQF
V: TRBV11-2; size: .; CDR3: ASSLDLMASGYTDTQY
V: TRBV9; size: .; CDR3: ASSVGGLIFTDTQY
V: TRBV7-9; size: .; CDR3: ASSSSRQGSNQPQH
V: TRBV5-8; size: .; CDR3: ASSRGPSGNNEQF
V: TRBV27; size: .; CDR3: ASSTHRRGQVFSEQY
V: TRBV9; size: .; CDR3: ASSQGPGELF
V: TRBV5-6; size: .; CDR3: ASSLAWAGVYNEQF
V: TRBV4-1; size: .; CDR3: ASSLGGGNYEQY
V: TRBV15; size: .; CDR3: ATSRDGGTVDTGELF
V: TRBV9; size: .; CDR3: ASSVGLPRPGELF
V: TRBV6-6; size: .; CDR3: ASTAGGGRGANVLT
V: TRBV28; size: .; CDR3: ASCRDSSLEGFYEQY
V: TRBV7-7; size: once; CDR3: ASSRDYEETQY
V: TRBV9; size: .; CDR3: ASSVNREMNTEAF
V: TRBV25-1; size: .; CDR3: ASSERAAYASEAF
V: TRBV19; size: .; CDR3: ASSITAYMNTEAF
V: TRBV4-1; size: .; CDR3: ASSQVERGPANEKLF
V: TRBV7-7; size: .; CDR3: ASSRSSGELF
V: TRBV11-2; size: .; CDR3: ASSLSGTGDGYT
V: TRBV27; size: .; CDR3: ASSLVRRAEKLF
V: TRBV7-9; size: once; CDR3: ASSLAPPRGYT
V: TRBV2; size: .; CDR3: ASSILATTDTQY
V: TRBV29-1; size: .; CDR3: SVRDSHYGYT
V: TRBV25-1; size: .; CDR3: ASSEYNRDSSYEQY
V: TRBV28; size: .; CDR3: ASSFYRDSNQPQH
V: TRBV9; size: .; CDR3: ASGGDSYNEQF
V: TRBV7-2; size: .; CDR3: ASSSRDGKDNSPLH
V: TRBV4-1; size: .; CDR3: ASSRLQGNTEAF